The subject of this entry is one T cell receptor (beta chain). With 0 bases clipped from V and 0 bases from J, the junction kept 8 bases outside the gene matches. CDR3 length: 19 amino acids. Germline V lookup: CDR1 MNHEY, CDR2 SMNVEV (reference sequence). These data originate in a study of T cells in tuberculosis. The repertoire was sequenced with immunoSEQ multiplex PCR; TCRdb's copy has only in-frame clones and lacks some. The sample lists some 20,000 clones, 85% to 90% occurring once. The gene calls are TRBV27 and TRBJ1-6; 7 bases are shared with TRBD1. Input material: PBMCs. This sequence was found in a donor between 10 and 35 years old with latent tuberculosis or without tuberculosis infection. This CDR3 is CASSLSPLAGGSYNSPLHF. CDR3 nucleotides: TGTGCCAGCAGTTTATCCCCTCTGGCAGGGGGCTCCTATAATTCACCCCTCCACTTT.